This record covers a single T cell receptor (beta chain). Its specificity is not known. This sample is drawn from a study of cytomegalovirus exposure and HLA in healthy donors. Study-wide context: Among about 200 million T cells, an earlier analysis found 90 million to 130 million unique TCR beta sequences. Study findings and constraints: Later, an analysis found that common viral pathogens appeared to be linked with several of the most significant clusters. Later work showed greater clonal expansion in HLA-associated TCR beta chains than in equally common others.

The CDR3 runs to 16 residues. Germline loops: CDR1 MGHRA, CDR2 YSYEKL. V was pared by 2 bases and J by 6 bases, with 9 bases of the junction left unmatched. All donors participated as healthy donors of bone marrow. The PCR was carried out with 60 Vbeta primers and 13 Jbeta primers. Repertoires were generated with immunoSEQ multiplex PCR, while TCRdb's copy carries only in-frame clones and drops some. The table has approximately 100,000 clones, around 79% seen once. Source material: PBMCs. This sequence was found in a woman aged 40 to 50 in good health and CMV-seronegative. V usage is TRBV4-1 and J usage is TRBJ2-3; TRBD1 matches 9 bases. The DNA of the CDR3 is TGCGCCAGCAGCCAATCCGGGACAGGGTTTGGGGATACGCAGTATTTT. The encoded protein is CASSQSGTGFGDTQYF.